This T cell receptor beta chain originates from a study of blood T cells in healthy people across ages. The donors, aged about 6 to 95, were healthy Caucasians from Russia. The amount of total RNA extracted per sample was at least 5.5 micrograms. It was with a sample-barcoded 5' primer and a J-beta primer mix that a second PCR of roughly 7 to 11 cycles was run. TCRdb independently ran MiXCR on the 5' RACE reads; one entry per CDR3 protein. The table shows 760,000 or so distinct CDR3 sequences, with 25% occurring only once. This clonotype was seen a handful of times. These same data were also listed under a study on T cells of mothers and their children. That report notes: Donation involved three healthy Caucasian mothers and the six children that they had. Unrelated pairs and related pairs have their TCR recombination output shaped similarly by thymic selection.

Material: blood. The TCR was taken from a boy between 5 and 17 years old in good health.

DNA for the CDR3: TGCGCCAGCAGCCAAGGCCGGGGGTCCATCTACGAGCAGTACTTC. This gives the protein CASSQGRGSIYEQYF. This chain connects TRBV4-1 to TRBJ2-7, with a possible D match to TRBD2 (6 bases). Deletions cut 1 base from V and 3 bases from J, with 13 bases between. CDR3 length: 15 residues. Germline CDR1 reads MGHRA; CDR2 reads YSYEKL.